This TCR beta chain is drawn from a study of human T cells and chemical hapten exposure. Study in general: Alopecia areata, totalis or universalis affected patients who were mostly female.

TCRdb re-analysed the RACE reads in MiXCR, keeping a single row per CDR3 protein. Of some 80,000 distinct CDR3 sequences in the sample, approximately 10% were seen once. Germline V lookup: CDR1 SGHRS, CDR2 YFSETQ. V dropped 3 bases and J dropped 4; count of bases not matched to a gene: 3. The CDR3 extends over 13 amino acids. Time point described: patch test 2, 6 weeks after DPC sensitization. Indicated treatment: therapeutic diphenylcyclopropenone sensitization with weekly scalp DPC. This specimen consisted of whole blood, obtained in connection with sensitization to the hapten diphenylcyclopropenone (DPC). J is TRBJ2-5 and V is TRBV5-1; 7 nucleotides agree with TRBD2. The TCR sequence derives from a woman aged 25 to 39 with alopecia areata. Some clones in this sample may be carry-over from other donors' samples. CDR3 residues: CASSSGLVETQYF. The CDR3 DNA reads TGCGCCAGCAGCTCAGGACTAGTAGAGACCCAGTACTTC. The full variable domain, in which reference TRBV5-1 and TRBJ2-5 provide the parts outside the CDR3, is KAGVTQTPRYLIKTRGQQVTLSCSPISGHRSVSWYQQTPGQGLQFLFEYFSETQRNKGNFPGRFSGRQFSNSRSEMNVSTLELGDSALYLCASSSGLVETQYFGPGTRLLVL.